Each of the 20 T cell receptor beta chains below was sequenced from the same sample in a study of cytomegalovirus exposure and HLA in healthy donors. Amplification used 60 Vbeta primers and 13 Jbeta primers. Assay: immunoSEQ multiplex PCR; the TCRdb copy retains only in-frame clones and omits some. The sample includes some 200,000 clones, roughly 10% of them seen just once. Specimen: PBMCs. These receptors originate from a young woman in good health and CMV-seropositive.

The chain uses TRBV5-1 and TRBJ1-1; D not certain. The germline gives CDR1 SGHRS, CDR2 YFSETQ. Trimming pared 1 base from V and 3 bases from J, leaving 10 bases between. The CDR3 runs to 14 residues. The CDR3, as DNA: TGCGCCAGCAGCTTGTCGGGGTTTGACACTGAAGCTTTCTTT. This gives the protein CASSLSGFDTEAFF. Drawing the rest from reference TRBV5-1 and TRBJ1-1, the complete variable domain is KAGVTQTPRYLIKTRGQQVTLSCSPISGHRSVSWYQQTPGQGLQFLFEYFSETQRNKGNFPGRFSGRQFSNSRSEMNVSTLELGDSALYLCASSLSGFDTEAFFGQGTRLTVV.

This clone was counted only a few times. V usage is TRBV13 and J usage is TRBJ1-2; 8 positions match TRBD1. The CDR3 runs to 14 residues. Germline-derived CDR1 and CDR2 are PRHDT and FYEKMQ (reference sequence). V gave up 5 bases and J gave up 0 bases; unmatched junction bases: 2. The CDR3 loop is CASSTGGANYGYTF. CDR3 nucleotide sequence: TGTGCCAGCAGCACAGGGGGAGCTAACTATGGCTACACCTTC.

CDR3 residues: CASSPAAGTRETQYF. CDR3 nucleotides: TGTGCCAGCTCACCAGCTGCCGGGACAAGGGAGACCCAGTACTTC. This chain uses TRBV18 with TRBJ2-5, with D perhaps TRBD1 (6 bases). The CDR3 totals 15 residues. The V gene's germline CDR1 is KGHSH and CDR2 LQKENI. Between the trimmed V and J ends, which lost 2 bases and 5 bases, there was a span of 15 bases.

Only a few counts were recorded for this clone. The chain couples TRBV10-3 to TRBJ2-7, with D possibly TRBD2 on 6 matching bases. Germline V gene lookup returns CDR1 ENHRY and CDR2 SYGVKD. V lost 7 bases to trimming and J lost 2 bases, with 15 bases between them. The CDR3 consists of 14 residues. The CDR3 DNA reads TGTGCCATCACCCCGGGAGCCGAAGCCTACGAGCAGTACTTC. Protein product: CAITPGAEAYEQYF.

The chain couples TRBV30 to TRBJ2-7, with TRBD2 as a possible D gene (6 bases). This CDR3 spans 14 amino acids. Trimming took off 0 bases at V and 4 bases at J, with 13 bases between the two ends. Germline V gene lookup returns CDR1 GTSNPN and CDR2 SVGIG (reference sequence). The CDR3 protein is CAWSVKGTGYEQYF. The DNA for the CDR3 is TGTGCCTGGAGTGTTAAAGGGACTGGGTACGAGCAGTACTTC.

This clone was counted between two and nine times. This sequence joins TRBV5-4 and TRBJ1-3, with D possibly being TRBD1 (6 bases). V lost 4 bases and J 0 bases, leaving 14 bases between the germline ends. Per the germline V gene, CDR1 is SGHNT and CDR2 is YYREEE (reference sequence). This CDR3 is 16 amino acids long. This CDR3 reads CASSPGTPSSGNTIYF. Written as DNA, the CDR3 is TGTGCCAGCAGCCCGGGGACACCTAGCTCTGGAAACACCATATATTTT.

The rearrangement uses TRBV5-1 and TRBJ1-2; 7 nucleotides agree with TRBD1. Germline loops: CDR1 SGHRS, CDR2 YFSETQ. The CDR3 runs 13 residues. Trimming cost V 4 bases and J 7 bases; bases outside gene matches: 7. CDR3 nucleotides: TGCGCCAGCAGCACAGACAGGGCCGGTGGCTACACCTTC. Protein: CASSTDRAGGYTF.

This sequence joins TRBV10-1 and TRBJ1-4; D perhaps matches TRBD1 (6 bases). The V and J ends lost 7 bases and 5 bases respectively, with 17 bases between them. CDR1 and CDR2 (germline): WNHNN, SYGVQD (reference sequence). This CDR3 spans 15 amino acids. The DNA for the CDR3 is TGCGCCAGCACCCAACAGGGCGTCGAGAATGAAAAACTGTTTTTT. Translated: CASTQQGVENEKLFF.

This clone was counted between two and nine times. The chain links TRBV5-8 to TRBJ1-2; 9 nucleotides line up with TRBD1. Germline CDR1 is SGHTS and CDR2 is YDEGEE. The CDR3 contains 14 residues. V trimming: 6 bases; J trimming: 5 bases; junction bases outside the gene matches: 8. CDR3 sequence: CASIPGTGYYGYTF. The CDR3 bases are TGTGCCAGCATTCCCGGGACAGGGTATTATGGCTACACCTTC.

V usage is TRBV6-5 and J usage is TRBJ2-1; 11 bases align to TRBD2. Germline CDR1 and CDR2: MNHEY and SVGAGI. This CDR3 is built from 15 residues. Trimming cost V 6 bases and J 7 bases; bases outside gene matches: 8. The CDR3 DNA reads as TGTGCCAGCAGCTCGGGGACTAGCGGTCGGAATGAGCAGTTCTTC. Protein: CASSSGTSGRNEQFF.

This clone was detected only once. The rearrangement joins TRBV11-2 to TRBJ2-1; 13 positions match TRBD2. Germline V CDR1 and CDR2: SGHAT, FQNNGV. The CDR3 runs 19 residues. J was trimmed by 0 bases and V by 4 bases; bases with no gene match: 9. This CDR3 is CASSSLRTSGRSSYNEQFF. CDR3 sequence (DNA): TGTGCCAGCAGCTCACTACGGACTAGCGGGAGAAGCTCCTACAATGAGCAGTTCTTC.

J is TRBJ2-2 and V is TRBV11-2; a possible D gene is TRBD2 (6 bases). The length of the CDR3 is 15 residues. V was cut by 6 bases and J by 1 base, with 12 bases left in between. Looked up from germline, CDR1 is SGHAT and CDR2 is FQNNGV. The CDR3, as DNA: TGTGCCAGCAGGGCCGGGACTTGGAACACCGGGGAGCTGTTTTTT. It translates to CASRAGTWNTGELFF.

This clone occurred a few times. This rearrangement joins TRBV11-2 to TRBJ1-3; D remains ambiguous. Per germline, CDR1 SGHAT and CDR2 FQNNGV. CDR3 length equals 15 residues. V shed 0 bases and J shed 1 base, with 7 bases lying between them. CDR3 residues: CASSLEQRSGNTIYF. CDR3 bases: TGTGCCAGCAGCTTAGAACAGCGGTCTGGAAACACCATATATTTT. Variable domain in full (rest from reference TRBV11-2 and TRBJ1-3): EAGVAQSPRYKIIEKRQSVAFWCNPISGHATLYWYQQILGQGPKLLIQFQNNGVVDDSQLPKDRFSAERLKGVDSTLKIQPAKLEDSAVYLCASSLEQRSGNTIYFGEGSWLTVV.

This clone was found a few times. The V gene is TRBV27, the J gene TRBJ2-2; 11 nucleotides line up with TRBD2. Germline CDR1 MNHEY, CDR2 SMNVEV (reference sequence). The junction had 9 bases not matched to a gene; V was cut back by 5 bases and J by 7 bases. This CDR3 has 16 amino acids. In nucleotides, the CDR3 is TGTGCCAGCAGTCTTACTAGCGGGAGATCAGGCGGGGAGCTGTTTTTT. Amino acids: CASSLTSGRSGGELFF.

The gene calls are TRBV29-1 and TRBJ2-7; D may be TRBD2 (6 bases). The CDR3 is 12 residues long. Germline V gene sequence: CDR1 SQVTM, CDR2 ANQGSEA. Trimming took off 3 bases at V and 5 bases at J, with 11 bases between the two ends. CDR3 amino acids: CSVELWGDEQYF. The CDR3 region has the DNA TGCAGCGTTGAGCTTTGGGGGGACGAGCAGTACTTC.

The V gene is TRBV6-4, the J gene TRBJ2-2, with a tentative D call TRBD2 (6 bases). Trimming took off 2 bases at V and 8 bases at J, with 24 bases between the two ends. Germline CDR1 and CDR2: MRHNA and SNTAGT. This CDR3 contains 18 residues. CDR3 sequence reads: CASSDPQAGTLTGGELFF. The CDR3 nucleotides are TGTGCCAGCAGTGACCCCCAAGCGGGTACTCTCACGGGGGGGGAGCTGTTTTTT.

The sample holds a few counts of this clone. The chain carries TRBV5-1 and TRBJ2-2; possibly TRBD2 for D (5 bases). The CDR3 is 16 residues long. Germline V lookup: CDR1 SGHRS, CDR2 YFSETQ. V was cut by 2 bases and J by 3 bases, with 14 bases left in between. Written as DNA, the CDR3 is TGCGCCAGCAGCTTACTAGTCTCTTCGGACACCGGGGAGCTGTTTTTT. Translation gives CASSLLVSSDTGELFF.

There are a few counts of this clone. V usage is TRBV5-4 and J usage is TRBJ2-5, with 8 nucleotides matching TRBD2. Germline CDR1 SGHNT, CDR2 YYREEE (reference sequence). There are 14 residues in the CDR3. After removal of 4 bases from V and 4 bases from J, the junction contained 6 bases not matched to a gene. CDR3 sequence (DNA): TGTGCCAGCAGCGCGGGACTAGGCCCAGAGACCCAGTACTTC. This sequence encodes CASSAGLGPETQYF.

This clone came up a few times. The gene calls are TRBV2 and TRBJ2-4; 7 bases align to TRBD1. CDR1 and CDR2 from the germline V gene are SNHLY and FYNNEI. The CDR3 is 15 residues long. With 7 bases clipped from V and 1 base from J, the junction kept 7 bases outside the gene matches. The chain's CDR3 is CASIGGMGAKNIQYF. DNA of the CDR3: TGTGCCAGCATAGGGGGCATGGGGGCCAAAAACATTCAGTACTTC.

The V call is TRBV2, the J call TRBJ2-7, with D maybe TRBD2 (6 bases). Trimming left V 7 bases short and J 7 bases short, with 20 bases between. The CDR3 runs to 14 residues. The germline CDR1 and CDR2 sequences are SNHLY and FYNNEI. The CDR3 bases are TGTGCCAGCAACCCTGTAGGGACTCCGGGGGAGCAGTACTTC. Protein sequence: CASNPVGTPGEQYF.